The 26 T cell receptor beta chains given below trace back to one sample, sequenced in a study of T cells after yellow fever vaccination. TCRdb reanalysed the 5' RACE reads using MiXCR and keeps one entry per CDR3 protein. Altogether fewer than 350,000 distinct CDR3 sequences are present, more than 8.5% being singletons, with the ten largest covering roughly 17%. Sequences were derived from PBMCs, sampled on the day of the first yellow fever vaccination. The receptor set was obtained from a man in his late teens or twenties who received the YFV17D yellow fever vaccine.

The chain carries TRBV18 and TRBJ1-4; 8 nucleotides align to TRBD1. Trimming removed 2 bases from V and 6 bases from J; junction bases left unmatched: 14. Germline loops: CDR1 KGHSH, CDR2 LQKENI. The CDR3 consists of 18 residues. The CDR3 sequence: CASSPGITGGKIDEKLFF. Written as DNA, the CDR3 is TGTGCCAGCTCACCAGGTATCACAGGGGGAAAGATCGATGAAAAACTGTTTTTT.

By sample share, this clonotype is medium-sized. J is TRBJ2-3 and V is TRBV10-1; D gene unclear. This CDR3 region has 11 residues. Germline V gene sequence: CDR1 WNHNN, CDR2 SYGVQD (reference sequence). Trimming removed 4 bases at V and 8 bases at J, with 7 bases between. The CDR3 spells CASSGIGTQYF. The CDR3 nucleotides are TGCGCCAGCAGTGGAATTGGTACGCAGTATTTT.

This clonotype was found many times. The rearrangement joins TRBV7-9 to TRBJ2-1; D remains ambiguous. The CDR3 totals 11 residues. Germline values: CDR1 SEHNR, CDR2 FQNEAQ (reference sequence). Trimming pared 2 bases from V and 8 bases from J, leaving 4 bases between. CDR3: CASSLFHEQFF. The CDR3 nucleotides are TGTGCCAGCAGCTTATTCCATGAGCAGTTCTTC.

This clonotype has more than one count but fewer than ten. This rearrangement joins TRBV4-3 to TRBJ1-2; 7 positions match TRBD1. V gave up 0 bases and J gave up 2 bases; unmatched junction bases: 6. The CDR3 consists of 16 residues. The V gene's germline CDR1 is LGHNA and CDR2 YSLEER. The CDR3 sequence: CASSQDYGDSNYGYTF. The CDR3 nucleotides read TGCGCCAGCAGCCAAGATTATGGGGACAGCAACTATGGCTACACCTTC.

The chain couples TRBV11-2 to TRBJ2-6, with 9 nucleotides matching TRBD1. The V segment lost 5 bases and the J segment 2 bases; nucleotides outside the gene matches: 10. This CDR3 has 18 amino acids. Germline lookup yields CDR1 SGHAT and CDR2 FQNNGV. The CDR3 reads CASSAPGQGIPGANVLTF. The CDR3 nucleotides read TGTGCCAGCAGCGCCCCGGGACAGGGAATTCCTGGGGCCAACGTCCTGACTTTC.

This clonotype was seen repeatedly, ten times or more. V gene TRBV10-3 combines with J gene TRBJ2-1; D possibly corresponds to TRBD1 (6 bases). Germline V lookup: CDR1 ENHRY, CDR2 SYGVKD. The V end was cut by 10 bases, the J end by 0 bases, with 13 bases between. The CDR3 is made up of 14 amino acids. CDR3 loop: CATKPDSSYNEQFF. In nucleotides, the CDR3 is TGTGCCACCAAACCGGACAGCTCCTACAATGAGCAGTTCTTC.

The chain combines TRBV4-2 with TRBJ1-1; D remains unclear. This CDR3 comprises 16 residues. From germline, CDR1 is LGHNA and CDR2 YNFKEQ. The V gene lost 7 bases and the J gene lost 4 bases, with 22 bases spanning the gap. CDR3 nucleotide sequence: TGTGCCAGCACCCCGGATCGTGTGTTGGCATTCACTGAAGCTTTCTTT. As protein: CASTPDRVLAFTEAFF.

The chain has TRBV20-1 and TRBJ2-1; 8 nucleotides match TRBD2. After removal of 6 bases from V and 6 bases from J, the junction contained 10 bases not matched to a gene. The CDR3 has 14 residues. The germline V gene has CDR1 DFQATT and CDR2 SNEGSKA (reference sequence). The CDR3 DNA sequence: TGCAGTGCCCACAGCGGGGGCGTCCGCAATGAGCAGTTCTTC. Protein: CSAHSGGVRNEQFF.

This clonotype was counted only a few times. The rearrangement links TRBV11-2 to TRBJ1-2; D gene ambiguous. Trimming removed 5 bases from V and 4 bases from J, with 17 bases in between. Per the germline V gene, CDR1 is SGHAT and CDR2 is FQNNGV. The CDR3 contains 15 residues. The CDR3 DNA follows: TGTGCCAGCAGCCTTAAGCCCACAGTTCTCTATGGCTACACCTTC. Residues: CASSLKPTVLYGYTF.

The table lists this clonotype with a few counts. The chain is built from TRBV18 and TRBJ2-2; no clear D gene. The ends were cut back, 5 bases at V and 4 bases at J, with 8 bases in the middle. Germline-derived CDR1 and CDR2 are KGHSH and LQKENI. The CDR3 has 13 amino acids. CDR3 in amino acids: CASSASRTGELFF. CDR3 DNA: TGTGCCAGCTCAGCGTCCCGCACCGGGGAGCTGTTTTTT.

This clonotype has only a few counts. The chain is built from TRBV29-1 and TRBJ2-1; 9 nucleotides align to TRBD1. V gave up 4 bases and J gave up 4 bases; unmatched junction bases: 2. The CDR3 has 13 residues. Germline values: CDR1 SQVTM, CDR2 ANQGSEA. CDR3 coding DNA: TGCAGCGTTGGACAGGGGGAGTACAATGAGCAGTTCTTC. As protein: CSVGQGEYNEQFF.

This rearrangement joins TRBV7-6 to TRBJ2-5; either TRBD1 or TRBD2 may supply D (5 bases each). Germline V gene sequence: CDR1 SGHVS, CDR2 FNYEAQ. The CDR3 is 16 residues long. Trimming took off 1 base at V and 0 bases at J, with 12 bases between the two ends. The CDR3 sequence is CASSLVLGGNQETQYF. The CDR3 DNA sequence: TGTGCCAGCAGCTTAGTGCTTGGGGGAAACCAAGAGACCCAGTACTTC.

The chain couples TRBV18 to TRBJ2-1; D could derive from TRBD1 or TRBD2 (7 bases each). CDR1 KGHSH and CDR2 LQKENI come from the germline V gene. V shed 3 bases and J shed 5 bases, with 11 bases lying between them. The CDR3 loop spans 14 amino acids. This chain's CDR3 is CASSPGGGHNEQFF. For the CDR3, the DNA is TGTGCCAGCTCACCGGGAGGGGGCCACAATGAGCAGTTCTTC.

The chain is built from TRBV12-3 or TRBV12-4 and TRBJ1-3; 9 bases agree with TRBD1. Losses at the gene ends were 7 bases for V and 4 bases for J; bases not matched to a gene: 14. The CDR3 runs to 17 residues. The CDR3 is CASNHRDRERFGNTIYF. CDR3 sequence (DNA): TGTGCCAGCAACCACCGGGACAGGGAAAGGTTCGGAAACACCATATATTTT.

This clonotype was detected ten times or more. The chain is built from TRBV27 and TRBJ1-2, with D perhaps matching TRBD1 (5 bases). Germline CDR1 is MNHEY and CDR2 is SMNVEV (reference sequence). The CDR3 runs to 14 residues. Trimming shortened V by 7 bases and J by 7 bases, and 19 bases separated the two germline ends. CDR3 nucleotide sequence: TGTGCCAGCAAGGTGGGGTCAGGGTACGCTGGCTACACCTTC. It encodes CASKVGSGYAGYTF.

In this sample, this clonotype turned up a few times. The chain combines TRBV9 with TRBJ1-2, with TRBD1 identical over 7 bases. The length of the CDR3 is 16 residues. J lost 0 bases, V lost 0 bases, and 5 bases had no gene match. Germline V CDR1 and CDR2: SGDLS, YYNGEE. For the CDR3, the DNA is TGTGCCAGCAGCGTAGGCAACAGGGGTGCTAACTATGGCTACACCTTC. It codes for CASSVGNRGANYGYTF.

The genes are TRBV6-2 or TRBV6-3 and TRBJ2-6, with D possibly being TRBD1 (6 bases). The CDR3 covers 17 residues. Germline assignment: CDR1 MNHEY and CDR2 SVGEGT. V was cut by 4 bases and J by 4 bases, with 17 bases left in between. CDR3 nucleotides: TGTGCCAGCAGTTCGACCTCAGGGGACAAGGGGGCCAACGTCCTGACTTTC. Translated: CASSSTSGDKGANVLTF.

V gene TRBV5-1 combines with J gene TRBJ1-1, with TRBD1 matching over 7 bases. Germline-derived CDR1 and CDR2 are SGHRS and YFSETQ. V shed 2 bases, J shed 2 bases, and the junction held 9 bases outside the gene matches. This CDR3 region has 16 residues. CDR3 amino acids: CASSFQPGGVNTEAFF. The CDR3 DNA follows: TGCGCCAGCAGCTTTCAACCAGGGGGGGTAAACACTGAAGCTTTCTTT.

The rearrangement links TRBV4-3 to TRBJ2-1, with a possible D match to TRBD2 (6 bases). The ends were cut back, 1 base at V and 4 bases at J, with 8 bases in the middle. The CDR3 is made up of 14 amino acids. From germline, CDR1 is LGHNA and CDR2 YSLEER. The DNA for the CDR3 is TGCGCCAGCAGCCAAGTTGGACTATACAATGAGCAGTTCTTC. Encoded protein: CASSQVGLYNEQFF.

The sample holds many counts of this clonotype. The chain joins TRBV29-1 to TRBJ1-1; D gene ambiguous. The CDR3 runs to 12 residues. Germline V CDR1 and CDR2: SQVTM, ANQGSEA. Trimming removed 5 bases at V and 6 bases at J, with 13 bases between. The CDR3 DNA reads as TGCAGCGTTCGAGTAGGACGCGCTGAAGCTTTCTTT. Amino acids: CSVRVGRAEAFF.

This clonotype has more than one count but fewer than ten. This sequence joins TRBV4-3 and TRBJ1-1; D call uncertain. This CDR3 has 15 amino acids. From germline, CDR1 is LGHNA and CDR2 YSLEER. V was clipped by 2 bases and J by 3 bases, with 13 bases between them. The CDR3: CASSQYKGGHTEAFF. CDR3 DNA: TGCGCCAGCAGCCAATACAAGGGTGGGCACACTGAAGCTTTCTTT.

This chain joins TRBV18 and TRBJ2-1; 12 nucleotides line up with TRBD1. The CDR3 contains 15 residues. Germline trimming cut 6 bases from V and 9 bases from J; bases unmatched to any gene: 9. Germline values: CDR1 KGHSH, CDR2 LQKENI. CDR3 DNA: TGTGCCAGCTCGTCCGGGACAGGGGGCATGGGTGAGCAGTTCTTC. Translated: CASSSGTGGMGEQFF.

This clonotype has more than one count but fewer than ten. The chain employs TRBV20-1 and TRBJ2-1; D may be TRBD2 (6 bases). The CDR3 sequence is 15 residues long. V lost 2 bases and J lost 4, with 15 bases in between. Germline V gives CDR1 DFQATT, CDR2 SNEGSKA (reference sequence). DNA of the CDR3: TGCAGTGCTAGAAGGAGGGCCACCTCTTACAATGAGCAGTTCTTC. Amino acid sequence: CSARRRATSYNEQFF.

The chain links TRBV27 to TRBJ2-1, with a tentative D call TRBD2 (6 bases). Trimming took off 0 bases at V and 8 bases at J, with 11 bases between the two ends. The V gene's germline CDR1 is MNHEY and CDR2 SMNVEV (reference sequence). The CDR3 extends over 14 amino acids. CDR3 protein: CASSLSGGEDEQFF. Written as DNA, the CDR3 is TGTGCCAGCAGTTTATCGGGCGGGGAGGATGAGCAGTTCTTC.

The chain employs TRBV20-1 and TRBJ2-5; tentative D call: TRBD2 (7 bases). The CDR3 is made up of 14 amino acids. V lost 0 bases to trimming and J lost 4 bases, with 12 bases between them. Germline CDR1 is DFQATT and CDR2 is SNEGSKA (reference sequence). This CDR3 reads CSARDRRGRETQYF. CDR3 coding DNA: TGCAGTGCTAGAGATCGGCGGGGGCGAGAGACCCAGTACTTC.

The rearrangement joins TRBV7-2 to TRBJ2-2; TRBD2 aligns across 8 bases. The CDR3 covers 16 residues. The V and J ends lost 5 bases and 5 bases, in that order; junction bases with no gene match: 10. Germline CDR1 SGHTA, CDR2 FQGNSA. CDR3 in amino acids: CASSTYGGVSTGELFF. In DNA form, the CDR3 reads TGTGCCAGCAGCACCTACGGGGGGGTATCTACCGGGGAGCTGTTTTTT.